The 7 T cell receptor beta chains reported below all come from one sample, sequenced in a study of CXCR3-negative and CXCR3-positive naive CD8 T cells. The authors prepared UMI-labeled TRB cDNA libraries by 5' RACE. Using the 5' RACE reads, TCRdb records one entry per CDR3 protein without DNA. Recorded for this sample: 100,000 to 150,000 distinct CDR3 sequences. The sequencing input was naive CXCR3- CD8+ T cells from blood. Subset reported: CD45RO-CCR7+CD27+CD95- naive CD8+ T cells lacking CXCR3 (TNR3-). All receptors come from a human donor in good health. Some clones in this sample may be carry-over from other donors' samples.

The genes are TRBV6-2 or TRBV6-3 and TRBJ2-1; without DNA, the TCRdb call of TRBD1 cannot be checked. The CDR3 is made up of 16 amino acids. The germline gives CDR1 MNHEY, CDR2 SVGEGT. The CDR3 sequence is CASSYSKQGRWNEQFF.

The V gene is TRBV6-2 or TRBV6-3, the J gene TRBJ2-2; the D gene TCRdb calls, TRBD1, cannot be checked with no DNA. The germline V gene encodes CDR1 MNHEY and CDR2 SVGEGT. The CDR3 sequence is 14 residues long. The CDR3 here is CATGQGASTGELFF.

The rearrangement joins TRBV9 to TRBJ2-7; TCRdb's D call of TRBD2 is untestable without DNA. The CDR3 spans 15 residues. Germline assignment: CDR1 SGDLS and CDR2 YYNGEE. This CDR3 reads CASSVDRGPSREQYF.

The chain carries TRBV27 and TRBJ2-1. The CDR3 has 13 residues. The germline V gene has CDR1 MNHEY and CDR2 SMNVEV (reference sequence). This CDR3 is CASSLATYNEQFF.

This rearrangement joins TRBV20-1 to TRBJ2-1; TCRdb gives TRBD1 as the D gene, but with no DNA this cannot be confirmed. CDR1 and CDR2 from the germline V gene are DFQATT and SNEGSKA (reference sequence). There are 15 residues in the CDR3. CDR3 loop: CSATSIQGMNDEQFF.

This sequence joins TRBV29-1 and TRBJ2-7; TCRdb indicates TRBD1, and absent DNA this call remains unverified. The CDR3 extends over 12 amino acids. Per germline, CDR1 SQVTM and CDR2 ANQGSEA. The CDR3 reads CSVVGPTGAKYF.

This rearrangement joins TRBV18 to TRBJ2-5; TCRdb picks TRBD2, but there is no DNA to check that call. CDR1 is KGHSH, CDR2 LQKENI, per germline. The CDR3 runs to 18 residues. The CDR3 loop reads CASSPRFLAEQYQETQYF. Full variable domain (outside the CDR3, taken from reference TRBV18 and TRBJ2-5): NAGVMQNPRHLVRRRGQEARLRCSPMKGHSHVYWYRQLPEEGLKFMVYLQKENIIDESGMPKERFSAEFPKEGPSILRIQQVVRGDSAAYFCASSPRFLAEQYQETQYFGPGTRLLVL.